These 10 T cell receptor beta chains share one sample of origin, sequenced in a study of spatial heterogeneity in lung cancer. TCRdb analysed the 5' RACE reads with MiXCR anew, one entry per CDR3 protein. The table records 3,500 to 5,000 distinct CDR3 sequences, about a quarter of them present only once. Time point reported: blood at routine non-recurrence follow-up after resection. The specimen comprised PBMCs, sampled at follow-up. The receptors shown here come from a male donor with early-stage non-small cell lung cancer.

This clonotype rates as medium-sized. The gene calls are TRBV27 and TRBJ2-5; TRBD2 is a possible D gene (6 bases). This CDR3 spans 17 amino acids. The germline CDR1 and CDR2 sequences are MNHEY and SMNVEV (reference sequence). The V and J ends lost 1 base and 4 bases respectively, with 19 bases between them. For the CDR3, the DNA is TGTGCCAGCAGTTTATTTGTACCCGGGAGCCTTGGAGAGACCCAGTACTTC. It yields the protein CASSLFVPGSLGETQYF.

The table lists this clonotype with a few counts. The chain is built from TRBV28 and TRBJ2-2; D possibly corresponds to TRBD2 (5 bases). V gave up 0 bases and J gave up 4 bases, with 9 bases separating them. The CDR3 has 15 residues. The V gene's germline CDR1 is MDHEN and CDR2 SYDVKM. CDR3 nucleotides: TGTGCCAGCAGTTTATGGTCGGGATCCACCGGGGAGCTGTTTTTT. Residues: CASSLWSGSTGELFF.

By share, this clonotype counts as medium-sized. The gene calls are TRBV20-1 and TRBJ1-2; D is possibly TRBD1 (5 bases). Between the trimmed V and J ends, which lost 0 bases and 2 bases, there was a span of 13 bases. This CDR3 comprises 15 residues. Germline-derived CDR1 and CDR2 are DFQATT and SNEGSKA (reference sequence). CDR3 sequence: CSARDGAAANYGYTF. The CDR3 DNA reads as TGCAGTGCTAGAGATGGGGCGGCAGCCAACTATGGCTACACCTTC.

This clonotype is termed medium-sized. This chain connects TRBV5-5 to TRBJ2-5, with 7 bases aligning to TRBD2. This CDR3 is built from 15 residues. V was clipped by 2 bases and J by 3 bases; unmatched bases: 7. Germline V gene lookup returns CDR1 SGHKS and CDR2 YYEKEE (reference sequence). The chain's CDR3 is CASSFRDYPEETQYF. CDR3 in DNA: TGTGCCAGCAGCTTCCGGGACTATCCTGAAGAGACCCAGTACTTC.

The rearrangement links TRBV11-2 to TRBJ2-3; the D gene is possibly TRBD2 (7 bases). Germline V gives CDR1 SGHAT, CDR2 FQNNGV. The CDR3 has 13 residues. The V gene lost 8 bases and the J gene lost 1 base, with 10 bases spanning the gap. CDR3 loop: CASAGAGTDTQYF. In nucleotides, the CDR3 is TGTGCCAGCGCGGGGGCGGGCACAGATACGCAGTATTTT.

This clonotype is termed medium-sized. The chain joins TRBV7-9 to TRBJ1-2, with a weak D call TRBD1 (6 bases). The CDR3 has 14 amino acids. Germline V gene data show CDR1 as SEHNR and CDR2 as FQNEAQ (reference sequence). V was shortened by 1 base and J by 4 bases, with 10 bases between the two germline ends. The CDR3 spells CASSLVGAVYGYTF. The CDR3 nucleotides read TGTGCCAGCAGCTTAGTGGGGGCCGTCTATGGCTACACCTTC.

The CDR3 here is CASSSGTVSYNEQFF. CDR3 nucleotide sequence: TGTGCCAGCAGCTCCGGGACTGTCTCCTACAATGAGCAGTTCTTC. The rearrangement joins TRBV11-3 to TRBJ2-1, with D perhaps matching TRBD2 (6 bases). The CDR3 runs to 15 residues. Between the trimmed V and J ends, which lost 4 bases and 0 bases, there was a span of 10 bases. The germline gives CDR1 SGHNT, CDR2 YENEEA.

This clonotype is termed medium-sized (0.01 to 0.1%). The DNA of the CDR3 is TGTGCCAGCAGCGTCAGCGGGGATTGGTCAGATACGCAGTATTTT. The encoded protein is CASSVSGDWSDTQYF. This sequence joins TRBV9 and TRBJ2-3; 7 bases are a match to TRBD2. Germline-derived CDR1 and CDR2 are SGDLS and YYNGEE. This CDR3 is built from 15 residues. The V segment lost 2 bases and the J segment 4 bases; nucleotides outside the gene matches: 7.

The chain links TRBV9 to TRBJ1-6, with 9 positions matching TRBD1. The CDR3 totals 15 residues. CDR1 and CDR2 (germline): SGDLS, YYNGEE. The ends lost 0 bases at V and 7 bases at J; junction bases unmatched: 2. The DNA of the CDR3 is TGTGCCAGCAGCGTAGGGGACAGGGTCAATTCACCCCTCCACTTT. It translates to CASSVGDRVNSPLHF.

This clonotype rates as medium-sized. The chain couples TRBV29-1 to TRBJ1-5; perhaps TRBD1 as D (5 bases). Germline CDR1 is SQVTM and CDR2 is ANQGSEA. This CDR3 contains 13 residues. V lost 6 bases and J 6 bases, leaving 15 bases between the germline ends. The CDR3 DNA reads TGCAGCGTAGTAACAGGTTTACGTCAGCCCCAGCATTTT. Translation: CSVVTGLRQPQHF.